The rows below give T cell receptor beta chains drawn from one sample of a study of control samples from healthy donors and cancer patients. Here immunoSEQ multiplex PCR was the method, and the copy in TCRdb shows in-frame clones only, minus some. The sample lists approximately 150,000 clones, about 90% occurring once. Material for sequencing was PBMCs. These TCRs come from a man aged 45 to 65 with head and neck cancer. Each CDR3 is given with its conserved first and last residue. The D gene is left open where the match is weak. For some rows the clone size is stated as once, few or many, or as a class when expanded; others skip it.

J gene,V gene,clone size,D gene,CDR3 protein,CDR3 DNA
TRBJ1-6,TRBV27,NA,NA,CASSLSARGYSPLHF,TGTGCCAGCAGTTTATCGGCCAGGGGTTATTCACCCCTCCACTTT
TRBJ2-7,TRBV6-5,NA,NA,CASSYSTASYEQYF,TGTGCCAGCAGTTACTCGACAGCCTCCTACGAGCAGTACTTC
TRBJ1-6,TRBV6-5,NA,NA,CASSYTPGPLHF,TGTGCCAGCAGTTACACCCCTGGGCCCCTCCACTTT
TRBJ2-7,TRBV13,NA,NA,CASSLGLRGRALEQYF,TGTGCCAGCAGCTTAGGCCTGAGGGGCCGCGCCCTCGAGCAGTACTTC
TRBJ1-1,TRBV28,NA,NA,CASSFAEANTEAFF,TGTGCCAGCAGTTTCGCAGAAGCAAACACTGAAGCTTTCTTT
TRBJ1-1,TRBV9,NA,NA,CASSTSPGRGTEAFF,TGTGCCAGCAGCACCTCGCCGGGGCGGGGCACTGAAGCTTTCTTT
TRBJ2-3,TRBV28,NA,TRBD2,CASSSQREGLDTQYF,TGTGCCAGCAGTTCCCAGCGGGAGGGCCTAGATACGCAGTATTTT
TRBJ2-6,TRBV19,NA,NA,CASSSGAGSGANVLTF,TGTGCCAGTAGTTCCGGGGCGGGCTCTGGGGCCAACGTCCTGACTTTC
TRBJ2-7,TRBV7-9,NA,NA,CASSFRTLEQYF,TGTGCCAGCAGCTTTAGGACGCTCGAGCAGTACTTC
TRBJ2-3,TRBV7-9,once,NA,CASSSWGPHDTQYF,TGTGCCAGCAGCTCCTGGGGTCCGCACGATACGCAGTATTTT
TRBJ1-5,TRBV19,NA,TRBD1,CASRTGQFNQPQHF,TGTGCCAGTAGAACGGGACAGTTCAATCAGCCCCAGCATTTT
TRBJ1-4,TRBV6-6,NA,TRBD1,CASSNPGQGDEKLFF,TGTGCCAGCAGTAATCCGGGACAGGGGGATGAAAAACTGTTTTTT
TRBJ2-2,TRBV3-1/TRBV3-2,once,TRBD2,CASSRTSGGAGELFF,TGTGCCAGCAGCCGGACTAGCGGGGGGGCCGGGGAGCTGTTTTTT
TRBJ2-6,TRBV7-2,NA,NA,CASSSLTEASSGANVLTF,TGTGCCAGCAGCTCCCTGACAGAAGCTAGCTCTGGGGCCAACGTCCTGACTTTC
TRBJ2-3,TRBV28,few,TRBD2,CASSTSGITDTQYF,TGTGCCAGCAGTACTAGCGGGATTACAGATACGCAGTATTTT
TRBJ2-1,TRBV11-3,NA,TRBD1,CASSPRTGKAEQFF,TGTGCCAGCAGCCCCCGGACAGGGAAGGCTGAGCAGTTCTTC
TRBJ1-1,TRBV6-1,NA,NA,CASSEQANTEAFF,TGTGCCAGCAGTGAACAAGCGAACACTGAAGCTTTCTTT
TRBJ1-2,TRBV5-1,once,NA,CASSLEGTAGFGYTF,TGCGCCAGCAGCTTGGAGGGGACGGCGGGCTTTGGCTACACCTTC
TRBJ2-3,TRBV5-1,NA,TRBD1,CASSSGGRSLASTDTQYF,TGCGCCAGCAGTTCAGGGGGCCGTTCTTTAGCTAGCACAGATACGCAGTATTTT
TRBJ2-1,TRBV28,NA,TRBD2,CASRGRSYNEQFF,TGTGCCAGCCGCGGGAGGTCCTACAATGAGCAGTTCTTC
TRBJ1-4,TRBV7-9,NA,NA,CASKGHNNEKLFF,TGTGCCAGCAAGGGGCACAATAATGAAAAACTGTTTTTT
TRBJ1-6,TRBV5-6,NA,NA,CASSQIDGNSPLHF,TGTGCCAGCAGCCAGATCGACGGTAATTCACCCCTCCACTTT
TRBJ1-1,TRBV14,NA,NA,CASSQVGNTEAFF,TGTGCCAGCAGCCAAGTAGGGAACACTGAAGCTTTCTTT
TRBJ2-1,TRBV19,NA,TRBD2,CASSIAGEYNEQFF,TGTGCCAGTAGTATTGCGGGAGAGTACAATGAGCAGTTCTTC